The 18 T cell receptor beta chains reported below all come from one sample, sequenced in a study of T cell repertoires in cytomegalovirus infection. TCRdb called the reads again in MiXCR, with one record for every CDR3 protein. The profile shows some 500,000 distinct CDR3 sequences, almost 40% of them singletons. No antigen has been identified for these receptors. The sequences come from cultured PBMCs, collected from culture after CMV antigen stimulation. The receptors stem from a human donor in good health (CMV status not recorded). Some clones in this sample may be carry-over from other donors' samples.

This rearrangement joins TRBV7-2 to TRBJ2-7; TRBD2 matches 11 bases. The CDR3 is 17 residues long. Germline loops: CDR1 SGHTA, CDR2 FQGNSA. The junction had 12 bases not matched to a gene; V was cut back by 5 bases and J by 3 bases. In DNA form, the CDR3 reads TGTGCCAGCAGCCCCTCAATAGCGGGACTAGCGGACTACGAGCAGTACTTC. Translation: CASSPSIAGLADYEQYF.

CDR3 loop: CASSPGRLAGDQSSYEQYF. For the CDR3, the DNA is TGTGCCAGCAGCCCCGGGCGACTAGCGGGAGACCAGTCCTCCTACGAGCAGTACTTC. The chain employs TRBV6-6 and TRBJ2-7, with 12 bases fitting TRBD2. Germline-derived CDR1 and CDR2 are MNHNY and SVGAGI (reference sequence). The CDR3 extends over 19 amino acids. With V trimmed by 6 bases and J by 0 bases, 15 bases remained unmatched.

This clonotype was seen ten or more times. The CDR3 sequence is CASSLASGGANEQFF. The CDR3 DNA sequence: TGTGCCAGCAGCTTAGCTAGCGGGGGGGCAAATGAGCAGTTCTTC. This chain uses TRBV7-2 with TRBJ2-1; 11 nucleotides match TRBD2. The V segment lost 0 bases and the J segment 7 bases; nucleotides outside the gene matches: 2. From germline, CDR1 is SGHTA and CDR2 FQGNSA. The CDR3 runs 15 residues.

This chain uses TRBV7-2 with TRBJ2-2; TRBD2 agrees at 9 bases. CDR1 and CDR2 (germline): SGHTA, FQGNSA. With 3 bases clipped from V and 0 bases from J, the junction kept 14 bases outside the gene matches. The CDR3 runs 20 residues. The CDR3, as DNA: TGTGCCAGCAGCTTCGATTTGGGCGGGGGGGCCGGGGCGAACACCGGGGAGCTGTTTTTT. It specifies CASSFDLGGGAGANTGELFF.

The genes are TRBV19 and TRBJ2-2; TRBD2 matches at 9 bases. This CDR3 region has 16 residues. V shed 7 bases, J shed 9 bases, and the junction held 15 bases outside the gene matches. CDR1 and CDR2 (germline): LNHDA, SQIVND (reference sequence). The chain's CDR3 is CASTPRLAGVIRELFF. The CDR3 DNA sequence: TGTGCCAGTACCCCCCGGTTAGCGGGAGTGATCAGGGAGCTGTTTTTT.

The rearrangement uses TRBV7-2 and TRBJ1-5; D not resolved. This CDR3 has 12 residues. CDR1 is SGHTA, CDR2 FQGNSA, per germline. The germline V and J ends were trimmed by 5 bases and 5 bases, with 7 bases remaining between them. For the CDR3, the DNA is TGTGCCAGCAGCCTAATGTATCAGCCCCAGCATTTT. Protein: CASSLMYQPQHF.

The rearrangement links TRBV28 to TRBJ1-4; TRBD1 agrees at 7 bases. Germline-derived CDR1 and CDR2 are MDHEN and SYDVKM. J was trimmed by 5 bases and V by 6 bases; bases with no gene match: 6. The CDR3 length is 14 residues. The CDR3 nucleotides are TGTGCCAGCAGACCGACAGGGAAGAATGAAAAACTGTTTTTT. Encoded protein: CASRPTGKNEKLFF.

This clonotype was found a few times. This sequence joins TRBV11-1 and TRBJ2-4; no clear D. CDR3 length: 16 residues. V dropped 4 bases and J dropped 9 bases, with 22 bases sitting between them. Germline V lookup: CDR1 SGHAT, CDR2 FQDESV (reference sequence). Written as DNA, the CDR3 is TGTGCCAGCAGCTCGACTCAAAACCCTGAAAGCGTCATTCAGTACTTC. It is translated as CASSSTQNPESVIQYF.

The V call is TRBV7-2, the J call TRBJ1-2, with a weak D call TRBD1 (6 bases). The V gene's germline CDR1 is SGHTA and CDR2 FQGNSA. Between the trimmed V and J ends, which lost 5 bases and 3 bases, there was a span of 10 bases. The CDR3 runs 13 residues. The CDR3 here is CASSTRTDYGYTF. Here the CDR3 DNA reads TGTGCCAGCAGCACTCGGACAGACTATGGCTACACCTTC.

The chain recombines TRBV10-3 with TRBJ2-3; 7 positions match TRBD1. Germline V gene data show CDR1 as ENHRY and CDR2 as SYGVKD. V lost 3 bases and J lost 4; bases outside the gene matches: 4. The CDR3 is 14 residues long. Here the CDR3 DNA reads TGTGCCATCAGTGATCAGGGGGTGGCAGATACGCAGTATTTT. This gives the protein CAISDQGVADTQYF.

This clonotype was picked up a small number of times. V usage is TRBV7-2 and J usage is TRBJ1-6; unclear D gene. The CDR3 length is 14 residues. Germline-derived CDR1 and CDR2 are SGHTA and FQGNSA. V lost 5 bases and J 4 bases, leaving 9 bases between the germline ends. This chain's CDR3 is CASSPTKYNSPLHF. In DNA, the CDR3 is TGTGCCAGCAGCCCAACGAAATATAATTCACCCCTCCACTTT.

The chain recombines TRBV7-2 with TRBJ1-6; D unclear. The ends were cut back, 1 base at V and 9 bases at J, with 7 bases in the middle. The CDR3 runs to 13 residues. Germline values: CDR1 SGHTA, CDR2 FQGNSA. CDR3 coding DNA: TGTGCCAGCAGCTTAGTCTCCAGTTCACCCCTCCACTTT. It translates to CASSLVSSSPLHF.

This clonotype was counted a few times. The chain couples TRBV4-3 to TRBJ1-3, with a tentative D call TRBD1 (5 bases). Trimming stripped 0 bases from V and 4 bases from J, with 16 bases between. CDR1 LGHNA and CDR2 YSLEER come from the germline V gene. CDR3 length: 17 residues. The CDR3 is CASSQDMAGGVGNTIYF. Written as DNA, the CDR3 is TGCGCCAGCAGCCAAGATATGGCAGGAGGGGTAGGAAACACCATATATTTT.

This clonotype was seen ten or more times. The chain uses TRBV7-2 and TRBJ2-3, with TRBD2 identical over 10 bases. This CDR3 comprises 19 residues. V shed 5 bases and J 0 bases; nucleotides not matched to a gene: 14. Germline V lookup: CDR1 SGHTA, CDR2 FQGNSA. The CDR3 spells CASSHNFELAGSSTDTQYF. In DNA form, the CDR3 reads TGTGCCAGCAGCCACAACTTTGAACTAGCGGGGTCAAGCACAGATACGCAGTATTTT.

The CDR3 region is CSARAGGHLSNQPQHF. The CDR3, as DNA: TGCAGTGCTAGAGCTGGGGGACACCTTAGCAATCAGCCCCAGCATTTT. The chain combines TRBV20-1 with TRBJ1-5; D may be TRBD1 (6 bases). The CDR3 contains 16 residues. Per germline, CDR1 DFQATT and CDR2 SNEGSKA (reference sequence). V was trimmed by 1 base and J by 0 bases, leaving 13 bases between them.

This clonotype was counted between two and nine times. The V gene is TRBV7-9, the J gene TRBJ2-7; D perhaps matches TRBD1 (5 bases). Germline V CDR1 and CDR2: SEHNR, FQNEAQ (reference sequence). V was trimmed by 6 bases and J by 2 bases, leaving 17 bases between them. The CDR3 length is 15 residues. DNA for the CDR3: TGTGCCAGCAGTTATAAAACAGGAGATACCTACGAGCAGTACTTC. This gives the protein CASSYKTGDTYEQYF.

The DNA of the CDR3 is TGCAGTGCCCGGACTAGCTCCACAGATACGCAGTATTTT. This gives the protein CSARTSSTDTQYF. The chain employs TRBV20-1 and TRBJ2-3; 8 bases are a match to TRBD2. Losses at the gene ends were 6 bases for V and 2 bases for J; bases not matched to a gene: 4. CDR3 length: 13 amino acids. Germline loops: CDR1 DFQATT, CDR2 SNEGSKA (reference sequence).

This clonotype occurred a few times. The chain combines TRBV7-9 with TRBJ1-5; no firm D call. Trimming shortened V by 6 bases and J by 5 bases, and 8 bases separated the two germline ends. CDR1 and CDR2 (germline): SEHNR, FQNEAQ (reference sequence). The CDR3 length is 12 residues. In nucleotides, the CDR3 is TGTGCCAGCAGGCGTGGGGATCAGCCCCAGCATTTT. It translates to CASRRGDQPQHF. The full variable domain, completed using reference TRBV7-9 and TRBJ1-5, is DTGVSQNPRHKITKRGQNVTFRCDPISEHNRLYWYRQTLGQGPEFLTYFQNEAQLEKSRLLSDRFSAERPKGSFSTLEIQRTEQGDSAMYLCASRRGDQPQHFGDGTRLSIL.